Listed below are T cell receptor beta chains from one sample, sequenced in a study of T cell responses to AZD1222 COVID-19 vaccine. Repertoires were generated with immunoSEQ multiplex PCR, while TCRdb's copy carries only in-frame clones and drops some. Here the sample spans over 55,000 clones, about 83% being singletons. This specimen consisted of peripheral blood, obtained 28 days after the second AZD1222 dose. Receptors were obtained from an adult who received the AZD1222 COVID-19 vaccine. CDR3s include the opening cysteine and the closing phenylalanine or tryptophan. Each record gives: clone size, V gene, J gene, D gene, CDR3 protein, CDR3 DNA. The D gene is left open where the match is weak. Clone size appears in some rows only: once, few, many, or a class for an expanded clone.

>NA|TRBV3-1/TRBV3-2|TRBJ1-4|NA
CASRNRANEKLFF
TGTGCCAGCAGAAACCGCGCTAATGAAAAACTGTTTTTT
>NA|TRBV12-3/TRBV12-4|TRBJ2-1|NA
CASSRGGDEQFF
TGTGCCAGCAGCCGAGGAGGGGATGAGCAGTTCTTC
>NA|TRBV30|TRBJ2-7|TRBD1
CAWSGSPLRQGPYEQYF
TGTGCCTGGAGTGGCAGCCCCCTTCGACAGGGGCCCTACGAGCAGTACTTC
>NA|TRBV5-1|TRBJ2-3|NA
CASRGEGTDTQYF
TGCGCCAGCCGTGGTGAGGGCACAGATACGCAGTATTTT
>once|TRBV6-5|TRBJ1-1|NA
CASTTGRHTEAFF
TGTGCCAGCACCACAGGGAGGCACACTGAAGCTTTCTTT
>NA|TRBV2|TRBJ1-2|NA
CASNDGPLYGYTF
TGTGCCAGCAATGATGGACCGCTCTATGGCTACACCTTC
>NA|TRBV25-1|TRBJ1-2|TRBD1
CASSETPGTGTNYGYTF
TGTGCCAGCAGTGAAACGCCTGGGACAGGCACTAACTATGGCTACACCTTC
>NA|TRBV5-5|TRBJ1-1|NA
CASSLRGLNTEAFF
TGTGCCAGCAGCTTGCGGGGCCTGAACACTGAAGCTTTCTTT
>NA|TRBV18|TRBJ1-6|NA
CASSPSGPTNSNSPLHF
TGTGCCAGCTCCCCGTCCGGGCCGACGAATTCGAATTCACCCCTCCACTTT
>once|TRBV19|TRBJ1-5|TRBD1
CASSMTGASNQPQHF
TGTGCCAGTAGTATGACAGGGGCTAGCAATCAGCCCCAGCATTTT
>NA|TRBV24-1|TRBJ2-5|NA
CATSDAAAGVGETQYF
TGTGCCACCAGTGACGCTGCGGCAGGGGTGGGAGAGACCCAGTACTTC
>NA|TRBV7-6|TRBJ1-5|NA
CASSLSQSQPQHF
TGTGCCAGCAGCTTATCGCAATCCCAGCCCCAGCATTTT
>NA|TRBV18|TRBJ2-6|NA
CASSPFPAGRSGANVLTF
TGTGCCAGCTCACCATTCCCGGCAGGCCGCTCTGGGGCCAACGTCCTGACTTTC
>NA|TRBV7-9|TRBJ1-1|NA
CASSSPSGRGDTEAFF
TGTGCCAGCAGCTCCCCCTCAGGGAGGGGTGACACTGAAGCTTTCTTT
>NA|TRBV19|TRBJ1-6|NA
CASSAAEISPLHF
TGTGCCAGTAGCGCGGCAGAAATTTCACCCCTCCACTTT
>NA|TRBV27|TRBJ1-2|NA
CASSSLSGERAYGYTF
TGTGCCAGCAGTTCCTTGTCGGGGGAACGCGCCTATGGCTACACCTTC
>NA|TRBV19|TRBJ1-5|NA
CASSTHRNQPQHF
TGTGCCAGTAGTACTCACAGGAATCAGCCCCAGCATTTT
>NA|TRBV3-1/TRBV3-2|TRBJ2-1|NA
CASSQDPRAAYNEQFF
TGTGCTAGCAGCCAAGATCCCCGAGCGGCCTACAATGAGCAGTTCTTC
>NA|TRBV19|TRBJ1-2|NA
CASSASGWADDFGYTF
TGTGCCAGTAGCGCCTCCGGTTGGGCAGATGACTTCGGCTACACCTTC
>NA|TRBV7-9|TRBJ2-3|NA
CASSPQTDTQYF
TGTGCCAGCAGCCCACAAACGGATACGCAGTATTTT
>NA|TRBV12-3/TRBV12-4|TRBJ1-2|TRBD1
CASSFRQGYGYTF
TGTGCCAGCAGTTTTCGACAGGGCTATGGCTACACCTTC
>NA|TRBV4-2|TRBJ2-1|TRBD2
CASSHRLAGGTNEQFF
TGTGCCAGCAGCCATCGTCTGGCGGGGGGGACCAATGAGCAGTTCTTC
>NA|TRBV7-9|TRBJ1-1|TRBD1
CASSPSTAGTGRTAFF
TGTGCCAGCAGCCCCTCGACTGCCGGGACAGGGCGAACAGCTTTCTTT
>NA|TRBV13|TRBJ1-6|NA
CASSGPRTYSPLHF
TGTGCCAGCAGCGGTCCTCGGACCTATTCACCCCTCCACTTT
>NA|TRBV25-1|TRBJ2-1|NA
CASSDPGARGGGYNEQFF
TGTGCCAGCAGTGATCCTGGTGCCCGGGGCGGTGGGTACAATGAGCAGTTCTTC
>NA|TRBV28|TRBJ1-5|NA
CASSRRGTQPQHF
TGTGCCAGCAGCCGAAGGGGGACGCAGCCCCAGCATTTT
>NA|TRBV5-1|TRBJ2-7|TRBD1
CASSPGTGVYEQYF
TGCGCCAGCAGCCCCGGGACAGGGGTGTACGAGCAGTACTTC
>NA|TRBV2|TRBJ2-1|TRBD1
CATRDSLYNEQFF
TGTGCCACTAGGGACAGCCTCTACAATGAGCAGTTCTTC
>NA|TRBV5-6|TRBJ1-1|NA
CASSVDPQGNTEAFF
TGTGCCAGCAGCGTGGACCCGCAAGGCAACACTGAAGCTTTCTTT
>NA|TRBV6-6|TRBJ2-1|NA
CASSYERPTGGYEQFF
TGTGCCAGCAGTTACGAGCGGCCCACGGGTGGCTATGAGCAGTTCTTC
>once|TRBV27|TRBJ2-7|NA
CASSSPLRDTPYEQYF
TGTGCCAGCAGCTCGCCTTTACGGGACACACCCTACGAGCAGTACTTC
>NA|TRBV14|TRBJ1-6|NA
CASSQGAGTYNSPLHF
TGTGCCAGCAGCCAAGGCGCGGGTACCTATAATTCACCCCTCCACTTT
>NA|TRBV6-5|TRBJ2-7|NA
CASLTAYEQYF
TGTGCCAGCCTCACAGCCTACGAGCAGTACTTC
>NA|TRBV7-9|TRBJ1-1|NA
CASSLGRGSEAFF
TGTGCCAGCAGCTTAGGACGCGGGAGTGAAGCTTTCTTT
>NA|TRBV11-3|TRBJ2-3|TRBD1
CASSLRQGAGDTQYF
TGTGCCAGCAGCTTAAGGCAGGGGGCAGGTGATACGCAGTATTTT
>NA|TRBV6-2/TRBV6-3|TRBJ1-2|NA
CASSYSPEPNYGYTF
TGTGCCAGCAGTTACTCGCCAGAACCAAACTATGGCTACACCTTC
>few|TRBV14|TRBJ2-5|NA
CASSTTGLGTQYF
TGTGCCAGCAGTACTACAGGGCTGGGGACCCAGTACTTC
>NA|TRBV19|TRBJ1-5|TRBD1
CASSINRGPYSNQPQHF
TGTGCCAGTAGTATAAACAGGGGGCCCTATAGCAATCAGCCCCAGCATTTT
>NA|TRBV5-8|TRBJ2-7|NA
CASSLDPRYEQYF
TGTGCCAGCAGCTTGGACCCACGCTACGAGCAGTACTTC
>NA|TRBV24-1|TRBJ2-5|TRBD2
CATSDGTSGGSVETQYF
TGTGCCACCAGTGATGGGACTAGCGGGGGTTCAGTCGAGACCCAGTACTTC